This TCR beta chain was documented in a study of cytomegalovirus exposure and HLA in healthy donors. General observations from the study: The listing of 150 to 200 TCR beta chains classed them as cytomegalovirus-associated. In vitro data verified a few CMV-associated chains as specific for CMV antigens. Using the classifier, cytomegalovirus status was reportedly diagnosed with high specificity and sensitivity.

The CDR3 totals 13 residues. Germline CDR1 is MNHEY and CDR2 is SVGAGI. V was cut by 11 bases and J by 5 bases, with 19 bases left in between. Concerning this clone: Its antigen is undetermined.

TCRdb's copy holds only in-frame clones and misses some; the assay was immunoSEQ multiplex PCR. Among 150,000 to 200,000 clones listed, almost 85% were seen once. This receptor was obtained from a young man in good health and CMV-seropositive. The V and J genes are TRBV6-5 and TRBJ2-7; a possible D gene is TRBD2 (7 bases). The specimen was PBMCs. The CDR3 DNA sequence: TGTGCCCACTCGCGGGGGCTGGGTGACGAGCAGTACTTC. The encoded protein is CAHSRGLGDEQYF.